This T cell receptor beta chain was identified in a study of OX40 agonist ivuxolimab in advanced cancers. In the study overall: Of mixed ages from about 23 to 79 and averaging around 60 years, the group was over 80% male.

Some clones are missing from TCRdb's copy, which holds only in-frame ones; the method was immunoSEQ multiplex PCR. The data hold 70,000 or so clones, with 80% to 90% observed a single time. The CDR3 consists of 16 residues. Germline values: CDR1 LNHDA, CDR2 SQIVND (reference sequence). V lost 6 bases to trimming and J lost 2 bases; unmatched junction nucleotides: 10. The receptor was derived from an adult with an advanced solid tumor such as melanoma, head and neck, liver or kidney cancer. This rearrangement joins TRBV19 to TRBJ1-3; TRBD1 matches at 7 bases. The sample in question was CD4+ or CD8+ T cells sorted from blood, obtained in a trial of the OX40 agonist ivuxolimab. CDR3 bases: TGTGCCAGTAGCCTCCGCGACAGGGCCACTGGAAACACCATATATTTT. The encoded protein is CASSLRDRATGNTIYF.